Presented here are 8 T cell receptor beta chains from one specimen sequenced in a study of blood T cell repertoires in COVID-19. Sequencing was performed with immunoSEQ multiplex PCR; in TCRdb, only in-frame clones are kept and a portion is missing. The sample contains 100,000 or so clones, approximately 80% of which appear only once. Sequenced: peripheral blood. The receptors originated from a woman aged 80 or over with acute or convalescent COVID-19.

The chain has TRBV6-2 or TRBV6-3 and TRBJ1-3, with 7 bases matching TRBD1. This CDR3 is 15 amino acids long. The germline V gene encodes CDR1 MNHEY and CDR2 SVGEGT. V lost 6 bases and J lost 4; bases outside the gene matches: 9. CDR3 in DNA: TGTGCCAGCAGCACCGACAGGGCGGGAGGAAACACCATATATTTT. Protein: CASSTDRAGGNTIYF.

The chain is built from TRBV12-3 or TRBV12-4 and TRBJ2-5, with 10 positions matching TRBD1. The trim removed 4 bases at V and 4 bases at J, leaving 0 bases unmatched. This CDR3 is 13 amino acids long. In nucleotides, the CDR3 is TGTGCCAGCAGTTGGACAGGGGGAGAGACCCAGTACTTC. As protein: CASSWTGGETQYF.

The J gene is TRBJ1-2, the V gene TRBV19, with 10 bases lining up with TRBD1. V shed 3 bases and J 6 bases; nucleotides not matched to a gene: 10. The V gene's germline CDR1 is LNHDA and CDR2 SQIVND (reference sequence). The CDR3 has 16 amino acids. CDR3 nucleotide sequence: TGTGCCAGTAGTATTATTCCGGGACAGGGGTCAGATGGCTACACCTTC. It codes for CASSIIPGQGSDGYTF.

The chain has TRBV28 and TRBJ1-2; D may be TRBD1 (5 bases). The ends were cut back, 6 bases at V and 4 bases at J, with 21 bases in the middle. The CDR3 loop spans 16 amino acids. Looked up from germline, CDR1 is MDHEN and CDR2 is SYDVKM. The CDR3 DNA follows: TGTGCCAGCAGCCCTCCAGGTCCAGGGAAAGGCTATGGCTACACCTTC. It codes for CASSPPGPGKGYGYTF.

This clone was counted once. This chain joins TRBV19 and TRBJ1-2, with TRBD1 identical over 12 bases. The V gene end was trimmed by 5 bases and the J gene end by 7 bases; junction bases not matched to a gene: 5. Per germline, CDR1 LNHDA and CDR2 SQIVND (reference sequence). This CDR3 has 14 amino acids. CDR3 sequence reads: CASSPGTGGLGYTF. The CDR3, as DNA: TGTGCCAGTAGTCCCGGGACAGGGGGCCTTGGCTACACCTTC.

The chain links TRBV28 to TRBJ1-3; D unresolved. CDR1 and CDR2 (germline): MDHEN, SYDVKM. The CDR3 has 16 residues. V lost 5 bases and J lost 1, with 15 bases in between. The CDR3 DNA sequence: TGTGCCAGCAGTCCCCCGGGAAGCAGGTCTGGAAACACCATATATTTT. It translates to CASSPPGSRSGNTIYF.

The chain links TRBV6-2 or TRBV6-3 to TRBJ2-2; 14 positions agree with TRBD2. The CDR3 extends over 20 amino acids. V shed 4 bases, J shed 4 bases, and the junction held 14 bases outside the gene matches. Per the germline V gene, CDR1 is MNHEY and CDR2 is SVGEGT. This CDR3 reads CASSSIPGLAGEGVTGELFF. Here the CDR3 DNA reads TGTGCCAGCAGTTCCATACCGGGACTAGCGGGAGAGGGTGTCACCGGGGAGCTGTTTTTT.

The genes are TRBV24-1 and TRBJ2-1; the match to TRBD2 covers 10 bases. The length of the CDR3 is 16 residues. V was pared by 0 bases and J by 5 bases, with 3 bases of the junction left unmatched. From germline, CDR1 is KGHDR and CDR2 SFDVKD. CDR3 protein: CATSDLGLAGDNEQFF. The CDR3 DNA is TGTGCCACCAGTGATTTGGGGCTAGCGGGAGACAATGAGCAGTTCTTC.